This entry lists 27 T cell receptor beta chains sequenced from one sample in a study of T cells in Graves' hyperthyroidism and ophthalmopathy. The investigators amplified TCR beta CDR3 regions from RNA transcripts. A set of HTBI primers served as the primers for a first-round RT-PCR of the TCR CDR3. Each CDR3 protein gets one entry after TCRdb re-called the multiplex PCR reads with MiXCR. The sample carries about 600,000 distinct CDR3 sequences, 15% to 20% recorded once. Sequenced: blood. Every receptor here comes from a woman aged 40 to 50 with Graves' ophthalmopathy.

The V and J genes are TRBV2 and TRBJ2-1; no clear D gene. CDR3 length equals 12 residues. With 10 bases removed from V and 9 bases from J, the gap between germline ends came to 16 bases. CDR1 and CDR2 from the germline V gene are SNHLY and FYNNEI. The CDR3 DNA reads TGTGCCAACACTGGCTCCGCCATTGAGCAGTTCTTC. It specifies CANTGSAIEQFF.

This clonotype was detected ten times or more. V and J are TRBV10-3 and TRBJ2-1; 7 nucleotides agree with TRBD2. Looked up from germline, CDR1 is ENHRY and CDR2 is SYGVKD. The CDR3 is 18 amino acids. Unmatched junction bases numbered 16, after V lost 4 bases and J lost 4 bases. CDR3 sequence: CAISGSPNILAAYNEQFF. The DNA of the CDR3 is TGTGCCATCAGTGGAAGCCCCAACATTCTAGCGGCTTACAATGAGCAGTTCTTC.

This clonotype came up many times. This chain links TRBV5-1 with TRBJ1-6; no reliable D call. The CDR3 totals 12 residues. V dropped 2 bases and J dropped 14 bases, with 11 bases sitting between them. Per the germline V gene, CDR1 is SGHRS and CDR2 is YFSETQ. The CDR3 region is CASSLEGVALHF. CDR3 nucleotides: TGCGCCAGCAGCTTAGAGGGAGTCGCCCTCCACTTT.

As to this clonotype: A much larger clone is a single base away; this may be a read error. The chain links TRBV20-1 to TRBJ1-4; D is undetermined. Germline CDR1 reads DFQATT; CDR2 reads SNEGSKA (reference sequence). There are 17 residues in the CDR3. CDR3 DNA: TGCAGTGCCGGGCTTAACGCCCATATCGCAACTAATGAAAAACTGCTTTTT. Residues: CSAGLNAHIATNEKLLF.

This clonotype was recorded a few times. The chain carries TRBV18 and TRBJ2-3; tentative D call: TRBD2 (6 bases). Germline CDR1 is KGHSH and CDR2 is LQKENI. V lost 0 bases to trimming and J lost 4 bases, with 8 bases between them. The CDR3 has 14 amino acids. For the CDR3, the DNA is TGTGCCAGCTCACCACCGGGGGGTTCAGATACGCAGTATTTT. Protein sequence: CASSPPGGSDTQYF. The whole variable domain, remainder taken from reference TRBV18 and TRBJ2-3, is NAGVMQNPRHLVRRRGQEARLRCSPMKGHSHVYWYRQLPEEGLKFMVYLQKENIIDESGMPKERFSAEFPKEGPSILRIQQVVRGDSAAYFCASSPPGGSDTQYFGPGTRLTVL.

In this sample, this clonotype turned up a few times. This chain connects TRBV11-2 to TRBJ1-2, with D maybe TRBD1 (6 bases). Trimming shortened V by 5 bases and J by 4 bases, and 14 bases separated the two germline ends. The germline V gene encodes CDR1 SGHAT and CDR2 FQNNGV. The CDR3 covers 14 residues. CDR3 sequence (DNA): TGTGCCAGCAGCACGACAGGCGCTCTCTATGGCTACACCTTC. Translating it yields CASSTTGALYGYTF.

This clonotype occurred many times. The V gene is TRBV9, the J gene TRBJ2-1, with TRBD2 matching 10 bases. Germline values: CDR1 SGDLS, CDR2 YYNGEE. With V trimmed by 3 bases and J by 1 base, 1 base remained unmatched. The CDR3 has 15 amino acids. CDR3 bases: TGTGCCAGCAGCGCTAGCGGGAGTTCCTACAATGAGCAGTTCTTC. Protein: CASSASGSSYNEQFF.

This clonotype was detected a few times. The rearrangement joins TRBV30 to TRBJ2-7; 9 positions match TRBD1. With 5 bases clipped from V and 0 bases from J, the junction kept 2 bases outside the gene matches. Germline CDR1 is GTSNPN and CDR2 is SVGIG (reference sequence). This CDR3 is built from 13 residues. CDR3 nucleotide sequence: TGTGCCTGGGGACAGGGGTTCTCCTACGAGCAGTACTTC. Amino acid sequence: CAWGQGFSYEQYF. The whole variable domain, filled in from reference TRBV30 and TRBJ2-7, reads SQTIHQWPATLVQPVGSPLSLECTVEGTSNPNLYWYRQAAGRGLQLLFYSVGIGQISSEVPQNLSASRPQDRQFILSSKKLLLSDSGFYLCAWGQGFSYEQYFGPGTRLTVT.

This clonotype was seen at least ten times. The rearrangement joins TRBV30 to TRBJ1-4; TRBD1 agrees at 8 bases. The length of the CDR3 is 16 residues. Per the germline V gene, CDR1 is GTSNPN and CDR2 is SVGIG (reference sequence). The J segment lost 0 bases and the V segment lost 2 bases, leaving 5 bases of the junction unmatched. CDR3 sequence: CAWSTGGTATNEKLFF. CDR3 sequence (DNA): TGTGCCTGGAGTACAGGGGGGACGGCAACTAATGAAAAACTGTTTTTT.

This clonotype was counted between two and nine times. This rearrangement joins TRBV27 to TRBJ1-6; 8 nucleotides align to TRBD1. V shed 5 bases, J shed 6 bases, and the junction held 21 bases outside the gene matches. CDR3 length: 20 amino acids. From germline, CDR1 is MNHEY and CDR2 SMNVEV (reference sequence). CDR3 sequence (DNA): TGTGCCAGCAGTGTCCCCTCGTCCGGAGGACAGGGAGCTTTTAATTCACCCCTCCACTTT. Its translation: CASSVPSSGGQGAFNSPLHF.

The chain is built from TRBV20-1 and TRBJ2-7; possible D gene TRBD1, 6 bases. Trimming pared 3 bases from V and 0 bases from J, leaving 9 bases between. The CDR3 covers 13 residues. Germline CDR1 DFQATT, CDR2 SNEGSKA (reference sequence). CDR3 region: CSARTTGSYEQYF. CDR3 DNA sequence: TGCAGTGCTAGGACGACAGGCTCCTACGAGCAGTACTTC.

Comments on this clonotype: Relative to the germline gene, one junction end is altered; a read error may explain this. The chain recombines TRBV5-5 with TRBJ2-3; 7 bases line up with TRBD2. The CDR3 loop spans 16 amino acids. The germline gives CDR1 SGHKS, CDR2 YYEKEE (reference sequence). The CDR3 DNA sequence: TGTGCCAGCAGCAAAGGAGCGGGATATACCACAGGTACGCAGTATTTT. Encoded protein: CASSKGAGYTTGTQYF.

This clonotype showed up just once. V is TRBV29-1 and J is TRBJ1-1; D gene unclear. The V end was cut by 6 bases, the J end by 0 bases, with 11 bases between. The CDR3 contains 13 residues. The germline V gene encodes CDR1 SQVTM and CDR2 ANQGSEA. The CDR3 bases are TGCAGCGTCAGCGGGGTTTTGAACACTGAAGCTTTCTTT. Translated, it gives CSVSGVLNTEAFF.

This clonotype was detected only a few times. The chain employs TRBV6-1 and TRBJ1-3; D is unresolved. Per the germline V gene, CDR1 is MNHNS and CDR2 is SASEGT. Deletions cut 8 bases from V and 4 bases from J, with 9 bases between. This CDR3 is 12 amino acids long. The CDR3 here is CASQATGNTIYF. CDR3 nucleotide sequence: TGTGCCAGCCAGGCTACGGGAAACACCATATATTTT.

This clonotype occurred many times. The chain recombines TRBV12-3 or TRBV12-4 with TRBJ1-5; TRBD1 is a possible D gene (6 bases). The CDR3 has 13 amino acids. V lost 4 bases to trimming and J lost 6 bases, with 10 bases between them. DNA for the CDR3: TGTGCCAGCAGTTCTCAGGGGTTTCAGCCCCAGCATTTT. As protein: CASSSQGFQPQHF.

Many counts were recorded for this clonotype. V is TRBV10-2 and J is TRBJ2-7; weak D call: TRBD1 (5 bases). This CDR3 is 13 amino acids long. Germline assignment: CDR1 WSHSY and CDR2 SAAADI. V was pared by 7 bases and J by 4 bases, with 14 bases between. The CDR3 region is CASIGNRRYEQYF. DNA of the CDR3: TGCGCCAGCATTGGAAACAGGAGATACGAGCAGTACTTC.

This rearrangement joins TRBV6-1 to TRBJ2-3; either TRBD1 or TRBD2 may fit D (5 bases each). Trimming left V 1 base short and J 6 bases short, with 8 bases between. The length of the CDR3 is 13 residues. Per the germline V gene, CDR1 is MNHNS and CDR2 is SASEGT. The CDR3 loop reads CASSEGWGDTQYF. The DNA of the CDR3 is TGTGCCAGCAGTGAAGGCTGGGGGGATACGCAGTATTTT.

This clonotype was seen more than once but under ten times. V is TRBV5-6 and J is TRBJ2-2; a possible D gene is TRBD1 (6 bases). The CDR3 spans 18 residues. CDR1 and CDR2 (germline): SGHDT, YYEEEE. V lost 3 bases and J 2 bases, leaving 20 bases between the germline ends. CDR3 bases: TGTGCCAGCAGCTCCTATGAAACAGGGACGATAAACACCGGGGAGCTGTTTTTT. This translates into CASSSYETGTINTGELFF.

This clonotype came up many times. The chain carries TRBV20-1 and TRBJ2-7, with TRBD2 matching 8 bases. The V gene end was trimmed by 6 bases and the J gene end by 3 bases; junction bases not matched to a gene: 7. Germline V gives CDR1 DFQATT, CDR2 SNEGSKA (reference sequence). The CDR3 runs to 13 residues. CDR3 DNA: TGCAGTGCCTCCGGGACTAGTAACTACGAGCAGTACTTC. It yields the protein CSASGTSNYEQYF.

J is TRBJ2-3 and V is TRBV4-1, with a tentative D call TRBD2 (5 bases). V was trimmed by 5 bases and J by 0 bases, leaving 24 bases between them. CDR1 and CDR2 (germline): MGHRA, YSYEKL. The CDR3 consists of 19 residues. The CDR3 nucleotides read TGCGCCAGCAGCTCCCACCTCTGGACTGCCCGAACTAGCACAGATACGCAGTATTTT. Translating gives CASSSHLWTARTSTDTQYF.

The chain couples TRBV7-2 to TRBJ1-4, with D tentatively TRBD1 (5 bases). From germline, CDR1 is SGHTA and CDR2 FQGNSA. The CDR3 runs 16 residues. Trimming shortened V by 8 bases and J by 5 bases, and 21 bases separated the two germline ends. In nucleotides, the CDR3 is TGTGCCAGCGCTGAGTCGGGACGGGGGTGGAATGAAAAACTGTTTTTT. Residues: CASAESGRGWNEKLFF.

There are many counts of this clonotype. This chain joins TRBV28 and TRBJ2-7, with D perhaps TRBD2 (6 bases). CDR3 length: 17 residues. The germline V gene has CDR1 MDHEN and CDR2 SYDVKM. V was trimmed by 2 bases and J by 4 bases, leaving 21 bases between them. The CDR3 loop is CASSLLSFGGIKYEQYF. The CDR3 region has the DNA TGTGCCAGCAGTTTACTATCGTTCGGCGGGATAAAGTACGAGCAGTACTTC.

This clonotype was recorded many times. V gene TRBV12-3 or TRBV12-4 combines with J gene TRBJ2-3; D possibly matches TRBD1 or TRBD2 (6 bases each). The CDR3 is 15 residues long. The V and J ends lost 7 bases and 2 bases respectively, with 16 bases between them. This chain's CDR3 is CASNKGGSNTDTQYF. The CDR3 DNA reads TGTGCCAGCAATAAGGGGGGTTCTAACACAGATACGCAGTATTTT.

This clonotype turned up a few times. The rearrangement uses TRBV6-5 and TRBJ1-3, with D perhaps TRBD1 (5 bases). The length of the CDR3 is 17 residues. The V end lost 0 bases, the J end lost 3 bases, and 15 bases lay between the germline ends. Germline V gives CDR1 MNHEY, CDR2 SVGAGI. The DNA for the CDR3 is TGTGCCAGCAGTTACTCGAGTCGGCAGGGCGGTGGAAACACCATATATTTT. It is translated as CASSYSSRQGGGNTIYF.

In the case of this clonotype: With a much larger clone just one base away, this may be a read error. The chain carries TRBV18 and TRBJ1-1, with D unclear. Germline CDR1 and CDR2: KGHSH and LQKENI. Trimming removed 4 bases from V and 3 bases from J, with 9 bases in between. The CDR3 runs to 13 residues. The CDR3 sequence: CASSQWVDTEAFF. The CDR3 nucleotides read TGTGCCAGCTCACAATGGGTGGACACTGAAGCTTTCTTT.

Only a few counts were recorded for this clonotype. V is TRBV30 and J is TRBJ1-4, with unresolved D. Between the trimmed V and J ends, which lost 4 bases and 8 bases, there was a span of 8 bases. From germline, CDR1 is GTSNPN and CDR2 SVGIG (reference sequence). The CDR3 covers 11 residues. CDR3 sequence reads: CAWNLGEKLFF. CDR3 nucleotide sequence: TGTGCCTGGAACCTGGGGGAAAAACTGTTTTTT.

This clonotype occurred a few times. The gene calls are TRBV6-1 and TRBJ2-1; 12 nucleotides line up with TRBD2. Germline CDR1 is MNHNS and CDR2 is SASEGT. With 9 bases clipped from V and 2 bases from J, the junction kept 17 bases outside the gene matches. This CDR3 spans 19 amino acids. The CDR3 region is CASNHRLAGGWTPYNEQFF. CDR3 DNA: TGTGCCAGTAATCATAGGCTAGCGGGAGGGTGGACCCCCTACAATGAGCAGTTCTTC.